The entry below describes one T cell receptor (beta chain). Antigen unknown. TCRdb independently ran MiXCR on the 5' RACE reads; one entry per CDR3 protein. The table lists some 150,000 distinct CDR3 sequences, about 25% of them singletons. The V and J ends lost 1 base and 2 bases respectively, with 13 bases between them. The CDR3 sequence is 16 residues long. Germline values: CDR1 MNHNS, CDR2 SASEGT. The source of the sample is a study of T-cell memory formation after mild COVID-19. Study details: Clustering of TCRs was largely donor specific. Broader study findings: Later expanders leaned CD4+, whereas day 15 to 85 contracting clones were balanced CD4/CD8. Cross-reactive memory apparently joined, as some responding clones appeared in pre-infection memory.

Material: PBMCs or a T cell subset sorted from them (not recorded which). The chain carries TRBV6-1 and TRBJ2-3; D gene uncertain. The TCR comes from an adult woman who had mild COVID-19 (a few samples of this study predate the infection). Cell type and time point are not known. The CDR3 here is CASSEGYSYFTDTQYF. DNA of the CDR3: TGTGCCAGCAGTGAAGGGTACAGCTATTTCACAGATACGCAGTATTTT.